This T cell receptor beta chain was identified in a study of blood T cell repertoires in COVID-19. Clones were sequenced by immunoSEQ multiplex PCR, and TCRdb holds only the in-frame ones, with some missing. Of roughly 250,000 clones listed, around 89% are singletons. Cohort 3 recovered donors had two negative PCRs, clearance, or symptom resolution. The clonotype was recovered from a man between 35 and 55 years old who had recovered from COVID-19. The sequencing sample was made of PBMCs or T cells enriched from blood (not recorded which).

Here the CDR3 reads CASRRRPDSPLHF. In nucleotides, the CDR3 is TGTGCCAGCCGGCGGAGGCCAGATTCACCCCTCCACTTT. The chain recombines TRBV25-1 with TRBJ1-6; D is undetermined. Trimming shortened V by 8 bases and J by 8 bases, and 13 bases separated the two germline ends. From germline, CDR1 is MGHDK and CDR2 SYGVNS. The CDR3 is 13 residues long.